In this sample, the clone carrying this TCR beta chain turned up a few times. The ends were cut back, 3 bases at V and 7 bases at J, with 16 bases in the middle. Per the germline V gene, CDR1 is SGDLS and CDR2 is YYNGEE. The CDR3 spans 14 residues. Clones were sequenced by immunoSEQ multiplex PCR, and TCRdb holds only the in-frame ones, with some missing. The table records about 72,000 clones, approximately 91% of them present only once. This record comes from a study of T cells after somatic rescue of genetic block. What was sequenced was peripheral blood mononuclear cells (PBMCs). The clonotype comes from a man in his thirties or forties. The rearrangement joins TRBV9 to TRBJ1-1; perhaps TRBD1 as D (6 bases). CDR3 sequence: CASSGQDASGEAFF. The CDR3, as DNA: TGTGCCAGCAGCGGACAGGACGCCTCCGGTGAAGCTTTCTTT.